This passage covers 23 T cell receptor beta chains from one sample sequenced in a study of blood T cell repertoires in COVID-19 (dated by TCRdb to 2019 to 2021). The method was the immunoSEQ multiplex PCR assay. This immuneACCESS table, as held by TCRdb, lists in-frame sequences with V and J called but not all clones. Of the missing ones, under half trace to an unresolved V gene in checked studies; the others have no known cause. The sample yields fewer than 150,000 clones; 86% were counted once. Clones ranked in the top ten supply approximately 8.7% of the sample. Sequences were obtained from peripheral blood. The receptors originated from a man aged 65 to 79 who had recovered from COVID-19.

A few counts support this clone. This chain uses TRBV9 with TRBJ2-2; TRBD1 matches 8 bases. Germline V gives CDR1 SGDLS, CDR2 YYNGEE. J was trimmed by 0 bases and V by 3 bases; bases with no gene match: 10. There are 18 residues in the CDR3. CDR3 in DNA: TGTGCCAGCAGCGGGTGGGGACTGGACAGGGCGAACACCGGGGAGCTGTTTTTT. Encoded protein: CASSGWGLDRANTGELFF.

CDR3 sequence reads: CASSLSEPNYGYTF. The CDR3 DNA follows: TGCGCCAGCAGCTTGAGTGAGCCTAACTATGGCTACACCTTC. The chain joins TRBV5-1 to TRBJ1-2, with D unclear. The germline CDR1 and CDR2 sequences are SGHRS and YFSETQ. V lost 1 base, J lost 0 bases, and 7 bases lay in between. The CDR3 loop spans 14 amino acids. Full variable domain (outside the CDR3, taken from reference TRBV5-1 and TRBJ1-2): KAGVTQTPRYLIKTRGQQVTLSCSPISGHRSVSWYQQTPGQGLQFLFEYFSETQRNKGNFPGRFSGRQFSNSRSEMNVSTLELGDSALYLCASSLSEPNYGYTFGSGTRLTVV.

The CDR3 nucleotides are TGTGCCAGCGGCCGGGACAGTGGCTACACCTTC. Residues: CASGRDSGYTF. V and J are TRBV2 and TRBJ1-2; 7 bases are a match to TRBD1. Trimming took 8 bases from V and 7 from J; bases not matched to a gene: 4. This CDR3 contains 11 residues. Germline lookup yields CDR1 SNHLY and CDR2 FYNNEI.

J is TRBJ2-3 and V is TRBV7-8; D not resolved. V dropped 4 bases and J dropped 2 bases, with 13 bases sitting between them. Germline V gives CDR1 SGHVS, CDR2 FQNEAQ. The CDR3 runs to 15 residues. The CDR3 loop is CASSSNLGLTDTQYF. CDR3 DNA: TGTGCCAGCAGCTCCAATCTGGGCCTCACAGATACGCAGTATTTT. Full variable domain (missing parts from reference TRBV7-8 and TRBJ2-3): GAGVSQSPRYKVAKRGQDVALRCDPISGHVSLFWYQQALGQGPEFLTYFQNEAQLDKSGLPSDRFFAERPEGSVSTLKIQRTQQEDSAVYLCASSSNLGLTDTQYFGPGTRLTVL.

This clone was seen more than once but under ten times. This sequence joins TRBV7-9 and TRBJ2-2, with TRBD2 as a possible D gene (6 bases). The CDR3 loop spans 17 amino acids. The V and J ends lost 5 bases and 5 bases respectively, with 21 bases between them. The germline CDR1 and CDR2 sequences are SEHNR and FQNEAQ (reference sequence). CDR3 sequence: CASSPGRIGVRTGELFF. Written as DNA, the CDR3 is TGTGCCAGCAGCCCAGGGAGGATTGGAGTAAGGACCGGGGAGCTGTTTTTT.

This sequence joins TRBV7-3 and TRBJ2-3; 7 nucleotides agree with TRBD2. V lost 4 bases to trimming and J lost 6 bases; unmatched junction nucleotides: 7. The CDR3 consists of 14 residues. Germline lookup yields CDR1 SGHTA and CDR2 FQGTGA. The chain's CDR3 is CASSYGGSLDTQYF. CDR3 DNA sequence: TGTGCCAGCAGCTACGGGGGGTCTCTGGATACGCAGTATTTT.

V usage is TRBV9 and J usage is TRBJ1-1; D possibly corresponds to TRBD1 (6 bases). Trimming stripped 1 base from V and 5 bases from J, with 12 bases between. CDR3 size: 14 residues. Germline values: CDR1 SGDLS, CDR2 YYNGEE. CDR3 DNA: TGTGCCAGCAGCGTACAGGGGTCCCTGACTGAAGCTTTCTTT. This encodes CASSVQGSLTEAFF.

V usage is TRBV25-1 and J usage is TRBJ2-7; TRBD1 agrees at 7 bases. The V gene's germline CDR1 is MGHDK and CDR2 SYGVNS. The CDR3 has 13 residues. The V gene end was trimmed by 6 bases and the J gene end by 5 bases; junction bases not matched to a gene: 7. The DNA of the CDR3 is TGTGCCAGCAGGGAGGACAGGTCCCACGAGCAGTACTTC. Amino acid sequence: CASREDRSHEQYF.

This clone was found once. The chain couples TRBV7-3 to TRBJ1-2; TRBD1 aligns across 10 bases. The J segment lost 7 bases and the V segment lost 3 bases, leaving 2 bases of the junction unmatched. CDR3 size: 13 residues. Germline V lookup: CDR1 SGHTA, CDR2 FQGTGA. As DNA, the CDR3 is TGTGCCAGCAGCTTTGACAGGGGGCTTGGCTACACCTTC. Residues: CASSFDRGLGYTF. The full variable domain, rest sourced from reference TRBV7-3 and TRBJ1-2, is GAGVSQTPSNKVTEKGKYVELRCDPISGHTALYWYRQSLGQGPEFLIYFQGTGAADDSGLPNDRFFAVRPEGSVSTLKIQRTERGDSAVYLCASSFDRGLGYTFGSGTRLTVV.

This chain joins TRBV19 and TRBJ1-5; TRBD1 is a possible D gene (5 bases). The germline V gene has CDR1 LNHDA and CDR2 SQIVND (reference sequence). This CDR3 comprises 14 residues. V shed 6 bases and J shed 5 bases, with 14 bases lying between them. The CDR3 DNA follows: TGTGCCAGTAGCACTTTTACGGGGGATCAGCCCCAGCATTTT. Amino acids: CASSTFTGDQPQHF.

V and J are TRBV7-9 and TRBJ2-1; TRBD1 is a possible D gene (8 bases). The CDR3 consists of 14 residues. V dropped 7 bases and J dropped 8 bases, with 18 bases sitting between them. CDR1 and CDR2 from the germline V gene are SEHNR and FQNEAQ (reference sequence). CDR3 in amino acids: CASTLGQGGDEQFF. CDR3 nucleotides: TGTGCCAGCACCCTCGGACAGGGAGGGGATGAGCAGTTCTTC. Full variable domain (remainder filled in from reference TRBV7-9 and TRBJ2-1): DTGVSQNPRHKITKRGQNVTFRCDPISEHNRLYWYRQTLGQGPEFLTYFQNEAQLEKSRLLSDRFSAERPKGSFSTLEIQRTEQGDSAMYLCASTLGQGGDEQFFGPGTRLTVL.

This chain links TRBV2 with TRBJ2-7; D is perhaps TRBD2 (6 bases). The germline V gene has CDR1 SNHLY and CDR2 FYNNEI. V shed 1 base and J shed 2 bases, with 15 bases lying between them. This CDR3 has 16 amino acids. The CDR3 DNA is TGTGCCAGCAGTGAAGTATGGGACTCCCAGGCCTACGAGCAGTACTTC. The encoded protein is CASSEVWDSQAYEQYF.

The CDR3 coding sequence is TGTGCCAGCAGCTTTGGAGGGGGCTGGGGGGAGACCCAGTACTTC. Encoded protein: CASSFGGGWGETQYF. The chain joins TRBV7-6 to TRBJ2-5; TRBD1 is a possible D gene (7 bases). Deletions cut 3 bases from V and 5 bases from J, with 16 bases between. Per germline, CDR1 SGHVS and CDR2 FNYEAQ. The CDR3 loop spans 15 amino acids.

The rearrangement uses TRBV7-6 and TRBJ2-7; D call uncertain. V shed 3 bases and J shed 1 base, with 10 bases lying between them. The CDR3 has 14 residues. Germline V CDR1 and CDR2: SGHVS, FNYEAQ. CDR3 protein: CASSFDGLSYEQYF. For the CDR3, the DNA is TGTGCCAGCAGCTTCGACGGGTTATCCTACGAGCAGTACTTC. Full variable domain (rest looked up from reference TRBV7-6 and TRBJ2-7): GAGVSQSPRYKVTKRGQDVALRCDPISGHVSLYWYRQALGQGPEFLTYFNYEAQQDKSGLPNDRFSAERPEGSISTLTIQRTEQRDSAMYRCASSFDGLSYEQYFGPGTRLTVT.

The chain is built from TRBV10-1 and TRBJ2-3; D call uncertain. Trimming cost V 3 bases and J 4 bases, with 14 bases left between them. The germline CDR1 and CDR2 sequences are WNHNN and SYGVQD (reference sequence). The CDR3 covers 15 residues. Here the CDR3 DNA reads TGCGCCAGCAGTGATGGTACTATTCGTGCAGATACGCAGTATTTT. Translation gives CASSDGTIRADTQYF.

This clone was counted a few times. The CDR3 bases are TGTGCCAGCTCACCGGAAGCGACAGGGTGGAACACTGAAGCTTTCTTT. It codes for CASSPEATGWNTEAFF. The V gene is TRBV18, the J gene TRBJ1-1, with 7 bases lining up with TRBD1. This CDR3 contains 16 residues. Trimming took 3 bases from V and 1 from J; bases not matched to a gene: 8. The germline V gene has CDR1 KGHSH and CDR2 LQKENI.

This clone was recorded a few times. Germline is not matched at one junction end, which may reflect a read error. The CDR3 DNA reads as TGTGCCAGCAGTAACTCCGGGACCGGGGAGCTGTTTTTT. It yields the protein CASSNSGTGELFF. The J gene is TRBJ2-2, the V gene TRBV6-5; no definite D call. This CDR3 region has 13 residues. Germline CDR1 MNHEY, CDR2 SVGAGI.

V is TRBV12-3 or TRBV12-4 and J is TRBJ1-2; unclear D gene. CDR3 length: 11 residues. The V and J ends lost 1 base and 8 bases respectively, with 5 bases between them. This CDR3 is CASSLGSGYTF. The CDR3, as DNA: TGTGCCAGCAGTTTAGGGAGCGGCTACACCTTC.

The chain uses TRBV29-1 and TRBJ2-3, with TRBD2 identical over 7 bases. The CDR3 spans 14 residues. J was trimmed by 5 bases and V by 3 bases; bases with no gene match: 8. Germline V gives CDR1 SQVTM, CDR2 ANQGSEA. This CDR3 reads CSVEGGSAVDTQYF. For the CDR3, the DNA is TGCAGCGTTGAGGGCGGGAGCGCGGTAGATACGCAGTATTTT.

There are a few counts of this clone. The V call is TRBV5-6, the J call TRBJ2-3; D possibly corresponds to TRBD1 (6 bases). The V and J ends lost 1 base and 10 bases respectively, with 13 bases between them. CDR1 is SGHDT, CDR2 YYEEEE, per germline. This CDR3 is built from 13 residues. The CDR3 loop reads CASSLLGALAQYF. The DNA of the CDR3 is TGTGCCAGCAGCTTGTTGGGGGCTCTTGCGCAGTATTTT.

Here the CDR3 DNA reads TGTGCCAGCAGCTTAGTCGGGGACGGGGAGCTGTTTTTT. Encoded protein: CASSLVGDGELFF. This sequence joins TRBV7-9 and TRBJ2-2; weak D call: TRBD2 (5 bases). Germline V gene sequence: CDR1 SEHNR, CDR2 FQNEAQ (reference sequence). The length of the CDR3 is 13 residues. V was trimmed by 1 base and J by 7 bases, leaving 7 bases between them. The variable domain in full, with the rest retrieved from reference TRBV7-9 and TRBJ2-2, is DTGVSQNPRHKITKRGQNVTFRCDPISEHNRLYWYRQTLGQGPEFLTYFQNEAQLEKSRLLSDRFSAERPKGSFSTLEIQRTEQGDSAMYLCASSLVGDGELFFGEGSRLTVL.

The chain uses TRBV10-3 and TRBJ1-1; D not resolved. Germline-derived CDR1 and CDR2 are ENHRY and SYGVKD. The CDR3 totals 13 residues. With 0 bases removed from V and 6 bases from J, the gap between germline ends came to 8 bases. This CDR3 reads CAISESSRPEAFF. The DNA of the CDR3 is TGTGCCATCAGTGAGTCTTCTCGTCCTGAAGCTTTCTTT.

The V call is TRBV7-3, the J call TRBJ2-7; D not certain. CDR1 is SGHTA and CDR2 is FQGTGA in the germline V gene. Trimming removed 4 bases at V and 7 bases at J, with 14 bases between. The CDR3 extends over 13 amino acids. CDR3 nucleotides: TGTGCCAGCAGCTCCTCCGCCGGTCGGGAGCAGTACTTC. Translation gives CASSSSAGREQYF.